This TCR beta chain was sequenced for a study of PD-1 blockade in classical Hodgkin lymphoma. Study details: The study gave patients nivolumab 3 mg/kg intravenously every 2 weeks.

CDR3 size: 15 residues. CDR1 and CDR2 from the germline V gene are MNHNS and SASEGT. The V and J ends lost 5 bases and 1 base, in that order; junction bases with no gene match: 8. Time point defined: cycle 4 day 1 (C4D1), after 5 to 7 weeks of nivolumab. Each patient relapsed following autologous stem cell transplantation, and prior brentuximab vedotin exposure differed. Reported best responses ranged across complete response, partial response or progressive disease. Study observations and caveats: Reported baseline diversity: healthy donors highest, relapsed/refractory patients lowest. Some patients began nivolumab under 1 year after ASCT. These patients were excluded from later analyses.

Worth noting for this clone: Its specificity is not known.

Clones were sequenced by immunoSEQ multiplex PCR, and TCRdb holds only the in-frame ones, with some missing. This table holds tens of thousands of clones, roughly 78% found once. The sample was peripheral blood mononuclear cells (PBMCs), taken before the fourth cycle of nivolumab. This receptor was identified in a human donor with classical Hodgkin lymphoma. This chain joins TRBV6-1 and TRBJ2-7; 7 bases map to TRBD1. DNA of the CDR3: TGTGCCAGCAGTTTACAGGGGCAAGGTTCCTACGAGCAGTACTTC. It specifies CASSLQGQGSYEQYF.